This TCR beta chain emerged from a study of human T cells and chemical hapten exposure. Points from the study as a whole: Counts of expanded TCRs at PT1 were positively correlated with patch test score.

The table lists this clonotype with many counts. Its cognate antigen is unknown. This CDR3 has 16 amino acids. Germline-derived CDR1 and CDR2 are DFQATT and SNEGSKA (reference sequence). The V gene end was trimmed by 7 bases and the J gene end by 4 bases; junction bases not matched to a gene: 15. Time point specified: pre-sensitization, week 0. Treatment reported: therapeutic diphenylcyclopropenone sensitization with weekly scalp DPC. Suited to DPC and affected by alopecia, the donors ranged from 18 to 70 years old. What the library attached to individual cDNA molecules were unique molecular identifiers. TCRdb redid the calling of the RACE reads with MiXCR, one entry per CDR3 protein. The data contain 250,000 or so distinct CDR3 sequences, around 7.3% of them singletons.

This chain links TRBV20-1 with TRBJ1-2; 10 positions agree with TRBD1. Sequencing was performed on whole blood, taken in connection with sensitization to the hapten diphenylcyclopropenone (DPC). The sequence was collected from a man aged 18-30 years with alopecia areata. Some clones in this sample may be carry-over from other donors' samples. The CDR3 loop is CSGTTVDRGVGYGYTF. The CDR3 region has the DNA TGCAGTGGAACCACCGTGGACAGGGGGGTCGGCTATGGCTACACCTTC.